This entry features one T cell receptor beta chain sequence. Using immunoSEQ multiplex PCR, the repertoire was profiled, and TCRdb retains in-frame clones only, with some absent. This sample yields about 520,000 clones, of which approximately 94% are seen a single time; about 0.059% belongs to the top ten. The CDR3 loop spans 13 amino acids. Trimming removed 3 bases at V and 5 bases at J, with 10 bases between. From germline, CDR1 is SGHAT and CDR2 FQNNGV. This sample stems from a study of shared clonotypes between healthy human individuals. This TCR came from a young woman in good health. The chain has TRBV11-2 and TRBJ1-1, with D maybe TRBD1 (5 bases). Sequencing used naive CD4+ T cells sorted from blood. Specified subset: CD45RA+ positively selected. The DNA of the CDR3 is TGTGCCAGCAGCTTGGGGGGGGTGACTGAAGCTTTCTTT. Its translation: CASSLGGVTEAFF.